This entry concerns a single T cell receptor beta chain. There is no known antigen for this receptor. Per-base quality was not reported, and no clone a single base away is much larger than it. The CDR3 contains 12 residues, cysteine and phenylalanine counted. The sequence is cut down to CDR3 DNA, 36 bases in frame from base 1. Reading the germline V gene (reference sequence) gives CDR1 LNHDA and CDR2 SQIVND. The trim is 3 bases for V and 10 bases for J, with a gap of 9 bases between the germline ends. This sample stems from a study of technical replicates of blood from a few donors (dated by TCRdb to 2016 to 2017). The method was the immunoSEQ multiplex PCR assay. Sourced from immuneACCESS, this table was stored by TCRdb with only in-frame sequences that have V and J called. A share of the clones is absent; for the studies checked, an unresolved V gene accounts for under half, and the remainder has no known explanation. This sample is represented by 67,000 or so clones; about nine tenths of them were singletons. The top ten constitute roughly 0.33% of the sample.

This receptor chain uses TRBV19 and TRBJ2-2; matching of 5 bases hints at TRBD2 as the D gene. This receptor was taken from a human donor in good health. Sequences were obtained from T cells isolated from PBMCs. The nucleotide sequence is given as TGTGCCAGTAGTATTCAGGAGGTGGAGCTGTTTTTT. This sequence encodes CASSIQEVELFF.